The next 10 T cell receptor beta chains were all read from a single sample in a study of response to subunit inactivated influenza vaccine. TCRdb recomputed calls from the RT-PCR reads with MiXCR, one row per CDR3 protein. The sample includes about 540,000 distinct CDR3 sequences, 12% to 15% seen only once; the top ten take around 10%. The sample here was PBMCs from blood, taken approximately 12 days after vaccination. These receptors came from a man between 50 and 59 years old who received an inactivated influenza vaccine.

The chain recombines TRBV7-2 with TRBJ2-5; D may be TRBD2 (6 bases). CDR3 length: 14 residues. Germline V gene data show CDR1 as SGHTA and CDR2 as FQGNSA. Trimming cost V 5 bases and J 4 bases, with 14 bases left between them. As DNA, the CDR3 is TGTGCCAGCAGCCCGGGACTGGAGTTAGAGACCCAGTACTTC. It specifies CASSPGLELETQYF.

This clonotype turned up a few times. This chain uses TRBV6-8 with TRBJ2-2; TRBD2 aligns across 7 bases. With V trimmed by 3 bases and J by 4 bases, 8 bases remained unmatched. Germline CDR1 and CDR2: MNHGY and SAAAGT. The CDR3 spans 16 residues. CDR3 in amino acids: CASSYKREGGTGELFF. The CDR3 DNA is TGTGCCAGCAGTTATAAGCGGGAAGGCGGCACCGGGGAGCTGTTTTTT.

This clonotype came up a few times. The chain couples TRBV7-9 to TRBJ2-3; 11 bases agree with TRBD2. This CDR3 comprises 16 residues. Trimming took 6 bases from V and 2 from J; bases not matched to a gene: 7. Germline CDR1 SEHNR, CDR2 FQNEAQ (reference sequence). The CDR3 is CASRLLAGVPTDTQYF. In DNA form, the CDR3 reads TGTGCCAGCAGACTACTAGCGGGAGTCCCCACAGATACGCAGTATTTT.

The chain uses TRBV20-1 and TRBJ2-1, with TRBD2 matching over 13 bases. Per the germline V gene, CDR1 is DFQATT and CDR2 is SNEGSKA (reference sequence). The CDR3 contains 14 residues. The trim removed 6 bases at V and 7 bases at J, leaving 6 bases unmatched. The CDR3 region has the DNA TGCAGTGCGTTGGGACTAGCGGGGACAAATGAGCAGTTCTTC. Translating it yields CSALGLAGTNEQFF.

The chain uses TRBV20-1 and TRBJ1-1, with D unresolved. V was shortened by 0 bases and J by 11 bases, with 13 bases between the two germline ends. The CDR3 has 12 amino acids. Germline CDR1 DFQATT, CDR2 SNEGSKA (reference sequence). The CDR3 DNA is TGCAGTGCTAGAGACGGTAGGGTTCGGGCTTTCTTT. Protein: CSARDGRVRAFF.

This clonotype was counted ten times or more. The chain has TRBV12-3 or TRBV12-4 and TRBJ2-1; a possible D gene is TRBD2 (6 bases). Deletions cut 8 bases from V and 10 bases from J, with 9 bases between. The CDR3 has 10 residues. CDR3 residues: CASRGREQFF. In nucleotides, the CDR3 is TGTGCCAGCCGAGGGAGGGAGCAGTTCTTC.

The chain employs TRBV7-2 and TRBJ1-2; D uncertain. The ends were cut back, 2 bases at V and 8 bases at J, with 9 bases in the middle. Germline V lookup: CDR1 SGHTA, CDR2 FQGNSA. This CDR3 is built from 12 residues. This CDR3 is CASSLWPGGYTF. The CDR3 nucleotides read TGTGCCAGCAGCTTATGGCCGGGGGGCTACACCTTC.

The table lists this clonotype with a few counts. J is TRBJ2-1 and V is TRBV3-1, with D perhaps assigned TRBD1 or TRBD2 (5 bases each). The germline CDR1 and CDR2 sequences are LGHDT and YNNKEL (reference sequence). V lost 4 bases and J lost 8, with 15 bases in between. This CDR3 region has 14 residues. CDR3 nucleotides: TGTGCCAGCAGCCCAACCCTTTTGGGGGATGAGCAGTTCTTC. Its translation: CASSPTLLGDEQFF.

This clonotype occurred a few times. The chain carries TRBV2 and TRBJ2-7; D may match TRBD1 or TRBD2 (6 bases each). The ends were cut back, 6 bases at V and 1 base at J, with 13 bases in the middle. The germline V gene has CDR1 SNHLY and CDR2 FYNNEI. The CDR3 length is 14 residues. The CDR3 DNA reads TGTGCCAGCAGGGCGGGACATACATCCTACGAGCAGTACTTC. It encodes CASRAGHTSYEQYF.

This clonotype has a handful of counts. CDR3 in DNA: TGTGCCAGCAGCTTAGCGTTCTGGGCAGGGGCGAGCACCGGGGAGCTGTTTTTT. It codes for CASSLAFWAGASTGELFF. The V gene is TRBV11-1, the J gene TRBJ2-2; weak D call: TRBD1 (6 bases). The germline V gene encodes CDR1 SGHAT and CDR2 FQDESV (reference sequence). V lost 0 bases, J lost 4 bases, and 18 bases lay in between. This CDR3 is 18 amino acids long.